Following are 26 T cell receptor beta chains from one sample sequenced in a study of shared clonotypes between healthy human individuals. Produced via immunoSEQ multiplex PCR; TCRdb's table is partial and in-frame only. The sample yields over a million clones, 95% to 99% seen once. The sample consisted of naive CD4+ T cells sorted from blood. Regarding subset: CD45RA+ positively selected. The receptors here all came from a man aged 25-45 years in good health.

V usage is TRBV6-5 and J usage is TRBJ1-3; no definite D call. Germline CDR1 MNHEY, CDR2 SVGAGI. V was clipped by 8 bases and J by 4 bases, with 15 bases between them. The CDR3 is made up of 14 amino acids. The CDR3, as DNA: TGTGCCAGCGGTCTCACGGTATCAGGAAACACCATATATTTT. Translated, it gives CASGLTVSGNTIYF.

About this clone: Within the sample, other DNA sequences also encode this same CDR3. The CDR3 sequence: CASSLERDSYEQYF. CDR3 in DNA: TGCGCCAGCAGCTTGGAAAGGGACTCCTACGAGCAGTACTTC. The chain combines TRBV5-1 with TRBJ2-7; no reliable D call. Germline V gene sequence: CDR1 SGHRS, CDR2 YFSETQ. Trimming cost V 0 bases and J 0 bases, with 7 bases left between them. This CDR3 spans 14 amino acids. Filled out from reference TRBV5-1 and TRBJ2-7, the complete variable domain reads KAGVTQTPRYLIKTRGQQVTLSCSPISGHRSVSWYQQTPGQGLQFLFEYFSETQRNKGNFPGRFSGRQFSNSRSEMNVSTLELGDSALYLCASSLERDSYEQYFGPGTRLTVT.

This chain links TRBV5-1 with TRBJ2-1; 9 bases are shared with TRBD1. V trimming: 0 bases; J trimming: 8 bases; junction bases outside the gene matches: 6. This CDR3 comprises 15 residues. Germline V CDR1 and CDR2: SGHRS, YFSETQ. Here the CDR3 reads CASSLAGQGRDEQFF. The CDR3 bases are TGCGCCAGCAGCTTGGCGGGACAGGGTAGGGATGAGCAGTTCTTC. Drawing the rest from reference TRBV5-1 and TRBJ2-1, the complete variable domain is KAGVTQTPRYLIKTRGQQVTLSCSPISGHRSVSWYQQTPGQGLQFLFEYFSETQRNKGNFPGRFSGRQFSNSRSEMNVSTLELGDSALYLCASSLAGQGRDEQFFGPGTRLTVL.

V gene TRBV5-1 combines with J gene TRBJ2-5, with 7 nucleotides matching TRBD1. With 3 bases clipped from V and 3 bases from J, the junction kept 8 bases outside the gene matches. Germline lookup yields CDR1 SGHRS and CDR2 YFSETQ. There are 15 residues in the CDR3. In nucleotides, the CDR3 is TGCGCCAGCAGCTATGGGACAGCCTTTGAAGAGACCCAGTACTTC. Amino acid sequence: CASSYGTAFEETQYF.

The chain couples TRBV2 to TRBJ2-7; perhaps TRBD2 as D (6 bases). This CDR3 is built from 13 residues. CDR1 and CDR2 (germline): SNHLY, FYNNEI. V was trimmed by 4 bases and J by 7 bases, leaving 14 bases between them. CDR3 in amino acids: CASSVSSAGEQYF. The DNA for the CDR3 is TGTGCCAGCAGTGTATCCAGTGCGGGAGAGCAGTACTTC.

V usage is TRBV7-9 and J usage is TRBJ1-2; no reliable D call. This CDR3 has 12 residues. Trimming stripped 1 base from V and 5 bases from J, with 5 bases between. CDR1 is SEHNR and CDR2 is FQNEAQ in the germline V gene (reference sequence). CDR3 nucleotides: TGTGCCAGCAGCTTAGACGGGTATGGCTACACCTTC. Protein: CASSLDGYGYTF.

This chain connects TRBV29-1 to TRBJ2-7, with TRBD1 identical over 7 bases. The germline V gene has CDR1 SQVTM and CDR2 ANQGSEA. With V trimmed by 7 bases and J by 6 bases, 6 bases remained unmatched. The CDR3 extends over 11 amino acids. CDR3: CSATGAREQYF. CDR3 DNA sequence: TGCAGCGCCACAGGGGCGCGCGAGCAGTACTTC.

The V call is TRBV2, the J call TRBJ1-5; possible D gene TRBD1, 5 bases. The germline V gene has CDR1 SNHLY and CDR2 FYNNEI. The V and J ends lost 4 bases and 4 bases respectively, with 11 bases between them. The CDR3 length is 14 residues. The CDR3 reads CASSVNRNNQPQHF. The DNA of the CDR3 is TGTGCCAGCAGTGTAAACAGGAATAATCAGCCCCAGCATTTT.

The chain recombines TRBV5-4 with TRBJ2-2, with 16 bases matching TRBD2. Trimming at V came to 6 bases and at J to 6 bases, leaving 11 bases not matched to a gene. This CDR3 has 18 amino acids. Germline V gene data show CDR1 as SGHNT and CDR2 as YYREEE (reference sequence). DNA of the CDR3: TGTGCCAGCATGCCGGGACTAGCGGGAGGGCCCGCAGCCGGGGAGCTGTTTTTT. Its translation is CASMPGLAGGPAAGELFF.

The rearrangement joins TRBV29-1 to TRBJ2-1; possible D gene TRBD2, 5 bases. Germline V gene lookup returns CDR1 SQVTM and CDR2 ANQGSEA. Trimming removed 5 bases at V and 3 bases at J, with 8 bases between. The CDR3 consists of 12 residues. The CDR3 loop reads CSVCRDYNEQFF. The CDR3 bases are TGCAGCGTTTGCCGGGACTACAATGAGCAGTTCTTC.

The chain links TRBV27 to TRBJ1-5; 9 bases line up with TRBD1. J lost 6 bases, V lost 4 bases, and 1 base had no gene match. The CDR3 contains 13 residues. Germline CDR1 reads MNHEY; CDR2 reads SMNVEV (reference sequence). The CDR3 DNA reads as TGTGCCAGCAGTTGGGACAGGGCTCAGCCCCAGCATTTT. Translation: CASSWDRAQPQHF.

V usage is TRBV19 and J usage is TRBJ2-7; 12 nucleotides align to TRBD2. The junction had 3 bases not matched to a gene; V was cut back by 5 bases and J by 1 base. The germline CDR1 and CDR2 sequences are LNHDA and SQIVND (reference sequence). CDR3 length: 15 residues. The CDR3 here is CASSLTSGRSYEQYF. The CDR3 DNA is TGTGCCAGTAGTCTGACTAGCGGGAGATCCTACGAGCAGTACTTC.

The genes are TRBV7-2 and TRBJ2-3; 7 bases agree with TRBD2. Germline CDR1 reads SGHTA; CDR2 reads FQGNSA. The junction had 9 bases not matched to a gene; V was cut back by 7 bases and J by 8 bases. CDR3 length: 13 amino acids. CDR3 in amino acids: CASIEEREGTQYF. The CDR3 DNA follows: TGTGCCAGCATCGAGGAGCGGGAAGGTACGCAGTATTTT.

This clone appeared once. Within the sample, other DNA sequences also encode this same CDR3. V usage is TRBV7-6 and J usage is TRBJ2-7, with D unclear. Trimming shortened V by 3 bases and J by 4 bases, and 10 bases separated the two germline ends. The CDR3 has 13 residues. Germline-derived CDR1 and CDR2 are SGHVS and FNYEAQ. CDR3 sequence: CASSLGKTYEQYF. The CDR3, as DNA: TGTGCCAGCAGCTTGGGGAAAACTTACGAGCAGTACTTC.

The J gene is TRBJ2-4, the V gene TRBV4-1; 11 bases fit TRBD2. V shed 2 bases, J shed 6 bases, and the junction held 3 bases outside the gene matches. The V gene's germline CDR1 is MGHRA and CDR2 YSYEKL. The CDR3 contains 15 residues. The CDR3 DNA follows: TGCGCCAGCAGCCAAACCGGGACTAGCGGAAACATTCAGTACTTC. Translated: CASSQTGTSGNIQYF.

The rearrangement joins TRBV19 to TRBJ1-1, with TRBD1 matching over 8 bases. With V trimmed by 8 bases and J by 2 bases, 4 bases remained unmatched. CDR1 is LNHDA and CDR2 is SQIVND in the germline V gene (reference sequence). CDR3 length equals 13 residues. Here the CDR3 DNA reads TGTGCCAGTGGAGGACAGGGTAACACTGAAGCTTTCTTT. This sequence encodes CASGGQGNTEAFF. The complete variable domain, with remaining parts taken from reference TRBV19 and TRBJ1-1, reads DGGITQSPKYLFRKEGQNVTLSCEQNLNHDAMYWYRQDPGQGLRLIYYSQIVNDFQKGDIAEGYSVSREKKESFPLTVTSAQKNPTAFYLCASGGQGNTEAFFGQGTRLTVV.

About this clone: The same CDR3 is also encoded by other DNA sequences in this sample. V usage is TRBV2 and J usage is TRBJ2-1; D gene ambiguous. There are 11 residues in the CDR3. Trimming stripped 6 bases from V and 4 bases from J, with 4 bases between. Germline V lookup: CDR1 SNHLY, CDR2 FYNNEI. CDR3 nucleotide sequence: TGTGCCAGCAGGCCGTACAATGAGCAGTTCTTC. Residues: CASRPYNEQFF.

The chain combines TRBV29-1 with TRBJ1-1; 7 nucleotides align to TRBD1. The CDR3 spans 13 residues. Germline V gives CDR1 SQVTM, CDR2 ANQGSEA. V dropped 0 bases and J dropped 8; count of bases not matched to a gene: 6. Written as DNA, the CDR3 is TGCAGCGTTGAAGAACAGGGGAGGATGGAAGCTTTCTTT. Amino acids: CSVEEQGRMEAFF.

The CDR3 spells CARSLSHMPRKGSNQPQHF. CDR3 bases: TGTGCCAGAAGCTTGTCCCATATGCCGCGGAAGGGGAGCAATCAGCCCCAGCATTTT. This chain joins TRBV5-3 and TRBJ1-5; possible D gene TRBD1, 5 bases. TRBV5-3 is an ORF; its function is uncertain. The CDR3 spans 19 residues. Trimming cost V 1 base and J 1 base, with 21 bases left between them.

This chain links TRBV6-6 with TRBJ1-5; unclear D gene. Trimming took 1 base from V and 4 from J, leaving 2 bases between them. Germline CDR1 and CDR2: MNHNY and SVGAGI (reference sequence). This CDR3 contains 12 residues. The CDR3 nucleotides are TGTGCCAGCAGTTACTATAATCAGCCCCAGCATTTT. Its translation: CASSYYNQPQHF.

This rearrangement joins TRBV18 to TRBJ1-1, with D tentatively TRBD1 (5 bases). Between the trimmed V and J ends, which lost 2 bases and 3 bases, there was a span of 19 bases. Germline CDR1 KGHSH, CDR2 LQKENI. This CDR3 contains 17 residues. The CDR3 DNA reads TGTGCCAGCTCACCAATACCGACGGCGAGGGGTCACACTGAAGCTTTCTTT. Translating gives CASSPIPTARGHTEAFF.

The V gene is TRBV11-2, the J gene TRBJ1-4; the D gene is possibly TRBD1 (5 bases). Trimming pared 5 bases from V and 3 bases from J, leaving 13 bases between. Looked up from germline, CDR1 is SGHAT and CDR2 is FQNNGV. CDR3 size: 15 residues. CDR3 nucleotide sequence: TGTGCCAGCAGCCCGCCTGGCAGGGCTAATGAAAAACTGTTTTTT. Protein product: CASSPPGRANEKLFF.

This chain joins TRBV2 and TRBJ1-2; TRBD1 aligns across 8 bases. Trimming at V came to 8 bases and at J to 0 bases, leaving 8 bases not matched to a gene. Per germline, CDR1 SNHLY and CDR2 FYNNEI. The CDR3 totals 15 residues. The CDR3 nucleotides are TGTGCCAGCGCCAGGACAGGGCCGACTAACTATGGCTACACCTTC. This sequence encodes CASARTGPTNYGYTF.

V is TRBV7-9 and J is TRBJ1-2, with D maybe TRBD1 (5 bases). The V and J ends lost 3 bases and 3 bases respectively, with 14 bases between them. The CDR3 loop spans 15 amino acids. Germline assignment: CDR1 SEHNR and CDR2 FQNEAQ (reference sequence). The CDR3 DNA reads TGTGCCAGCAGCTTCCGAACGGTGGGGGACTATGGCTACACCTTC. Its translation: CASSFRTVGDYGYTF.

The count of this clone is one. CDR3 bases: TGTGCCAGCAGTGACCCGACAGGGGGCGCTGACTATGGCTACACCTTC. Translating gives CASSDPTGGADYGYTF. The chain recombines TRBV6-4 with TRBJ1-2; 10 nucleotides line up with TRBD1. The V gene's germline CDR1 is MRHNA and CDR2 SNTAGT. The CDR3 contains 16 residues. Germline trimming cut 2 bases from V and 3 bases from J; bases unmatched to any gene: 6.

This clone was observed once. The V call is TRBV28, the J call TRBJ2-2; tentative D call: TRBD1 (7 bases). CDR1 MDHEN and CDR2 SYDVKM come from the germline V gene. This CDR3 has 15 residues. V was pared by 6 bases and J by 1 base, with 12 bases between. CDR3 in amino acids: CASSQGGLNTGELFF. Here the CDR3 DNA reads TGTGCCAGCAGCCAGGGGGGCCTGAACACCGGGGAGCTGTTTTTT.